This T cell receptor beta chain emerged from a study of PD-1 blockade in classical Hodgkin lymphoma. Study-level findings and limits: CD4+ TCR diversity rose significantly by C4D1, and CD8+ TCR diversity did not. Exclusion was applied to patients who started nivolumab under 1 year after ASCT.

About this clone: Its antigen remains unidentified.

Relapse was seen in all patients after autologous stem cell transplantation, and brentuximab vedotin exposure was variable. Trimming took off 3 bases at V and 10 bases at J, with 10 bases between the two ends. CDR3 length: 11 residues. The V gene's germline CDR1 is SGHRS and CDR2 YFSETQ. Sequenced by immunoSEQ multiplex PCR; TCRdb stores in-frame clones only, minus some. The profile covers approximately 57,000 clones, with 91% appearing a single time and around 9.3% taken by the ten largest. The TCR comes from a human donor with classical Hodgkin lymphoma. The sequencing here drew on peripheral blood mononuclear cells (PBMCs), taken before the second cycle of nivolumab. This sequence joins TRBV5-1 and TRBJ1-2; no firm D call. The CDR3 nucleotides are TGCGCCAGCAGCTCGGACGGGCCCTACACCTTC. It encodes CASSSDGPYTF.